Listed below are T cell receptor beta chains from one sample, sequenced in a study of T cell responses to AZD1222 COVID-19 vaccine. The table came from immunoSEQ multiplex PCR; TCRdb's copy has only in-frame clones and leaves some out. The table lists fewer than 100,000 clones, approximately 90% of them singletons. Here the sequenced sample was peripheral blood, taken on day 0 of AZD1222 vaccination. Source of these receptors: an adult in good health. The CDR3 runs from the conserved cysteine through the conserved F or W. A D gene is named only where the DNA matches it firmly. Clone size is given for some rows only: seen once, a few or many times, or a class if the clone is expanded.

j_call: TRBJ1-1; clone_size: -; v_call: TRBV12-3/TRBV12-4; d_call: -; cdr3_aa: CASSFSEVTEAFF; cdr3_nt: TGTGCCAGCAGTTTTTCGGAAGTCACTGAAGCTTTCTTT
j_call: TRBJ1-2; clone_size: few; v_call: TRBV19; d_call: -; cdr3_aa: CASSITDYGYTF; cdr3_nt: TGTGCCAGTAGTATTACAGACTATGGCTACACCTTC
j_call: TRBJ2-5; clone_size: -; v_call: TRBV27; d_call: TRBD2; cdr3_aa: CASRGTSGIPQETQYF; cdr3_nt: TGTGCCAGCAGGGGGACTAGCGGGATACCCCAAGAGACCCAGTACTTC
j_call: TRBJ2-1; clone_size: once; v_call: TRBV7-8; d_call: TRBD1; cdr3_aa: CASSTGTGGSYNEQFF; cdr3_nt: TGTGCCAGCAGCACCGGGACAGGGGGATCCTACAATGAGCAGTTCTTC
j_call: TRBJ2-1; clone_size: -; v_call: TRBV19; d_call: -; cdr3_aa: CASSIPGGQQFF; cdr3_nt: TGTGCCAGTAGTATCCCCGGGGGGCAACAGTTCTTC
j_call: TRBJ2-4; clone_size: -; v_call: TRBV4-1; d_call: -; cdr3_aa: CASSQGLLENIQYF; cdr3_nt: TGCGCCAGCAGCCAGGGGCTGTTAGAAAACATTCAGTACTTC
j_call: TRBJ1-6; clone_size: -; v_call: TRBV7-9; d_call: TRBD1; cdr3_aa: CASSPTGHNSPLHF; cdr3_nt: TGTGCCAGCAGCCCGACAGGGCATAATTCACCCCTCCACTTT
j_call: TRBJ1-5; clone_size: -; v_call: TRBV19; d_call: TRBD1; cdr3_aa: CAIFIYLRRQGMSRTGQPQHF; cdr3_nt: TGTGCAATTTTTATATATTTACGACGACAGGGGATGTCGAGGACGGGTCAGCCCCAGCATTTT
j_call: TRBJ1-3; clone_size: once; v_call: TRBV9; d_call: TRBD1; cdr3_aa: CASSGQGSGNTIYF; cdr3_nt: TGTGCCAGCAGCGGACAGGGGTCAGGAAACACCATATATTTT
j_call: TRBJ2-7; clone_size: few; v_call: TRBV7-2; d_call: TRBD2; cdr3_aa: CASSSTSGFRDEQYF; cdr3_nt: TGTGCCAGCAGCTCAACTAGCGGATTTCGAGACGAGCAGTACTTC
j_call: TRBJ1-4; clone_size: few; v_call: TRBV2; d_call: -; cdr3_aa: CASSQEEKLFF; cdr3_nt: TGTGCCAGCAGTCAGGAGGAAAAACTGTTTTTT
j_call: TRBJ2-1; clone_size: -; v_call: TRBV30; d_call: TRBD2; cdr3_aa: CAWGAGLAGVNEQFF; cdr3_nt: TGTGCCTGGGGCGCGGGACTAGCGGGAGTCAATGAGCAGTTCTTC
j_call: TRBJ1-3; clone_size: -; v_call: TRBV27; d_call: -; cdr3_aa: CASSPTAASSGNTIYF; cdr3_nt: TGTGCCAGCAGTCCTACGGCCGCCTCTTCTGGAAACACCATATATTTT
j_call: TRBJ2-1; clone_size: -; v_call: TRBV5-1; d_call: TRBD2; cdr3_aa: CASSSSGRVYNEQFF; cdr3_nt: TGCGCCAGCAGTTCTAGCGGGAGGGTCTACAATGAGCAGTTCTTC
j_call: TRBJ2-5; clone_size: -; v_call: TRBV7-8; d_call: -; cdr3_aa: CASAKRSSRETQYF; cdr3_nt: TGTGCCAGCGCAAAGAGGAGCAGTCGGGAGACCCAGTACTTC
j_call: TRBJ2-1; clone_size: -; v_call: TRBV7-9; d_call: TRBD2; cdr3_aa: CASSSGLAGHNEQFF; cdr3_nt: TGTGCCAGCAGCTCCGGACTAGCGGGGCACAATGAGCAGTTCTTC
j_call: TRBJ2-5; clone_size: -; v_call: TRBV30; d_call: TRBD1; cdr3_aa: CAWRETGGYRETQYF; cdr3_nt: TGTGCCTGGAGGGAGACAGGGGGATACCGGGAGACCCAGTACTTC
j_call: TRBJ2-1; clone_size: -; v_call: TRBV5-4; d_call: -; cdr3_aa: CASSLESPVRSEQFF; cdr3_nt: TGTGCCAGCAGCTTGGAGTCACCGGTTAGAAGTGAGCAGTTCTTC
j_call: TRBJ2-7; clone_size: -; v_call: TRBV28; d_call: TRBD1; cdr3_aa: CASSSGTGGYEQYF; cdr3_nt: TGTGCCAGCAGTTCCGGGACAGGGGGCTACGAGCAGTACTTC
j_call: TRBJ1-3; clone_size: once; v_call: TRBV5-1; d_call: -; cdr3_aa: CASSWGLDPRNTIYF; cdr3_nt: TGCGCCAGCAGCTGGGGCTTGGATCCCCGAAACACCATATATTTT
j_call: TRBJ1-1; clone_size: -; v_call: TRBV9; d_call: TRBD1; cdr3_aa: CASSLTTGTNTEAFF; cdr3_nt: TGTGCCAGCAGCCTGACGACAGGGACGAACACTGAAGCTTTCTTT
j_call: TRBJ1-4; clone_size: -; v_call: TRBV19; d_call: -; cdr3_aa: CASSIRRQNEKLFF; cdr3_nt: TGTGCCAGTAGTATAAGGCGGCAGAATGAAAAACTGTTTTTT
j_call: TRBJ2-1; clone_size: -; v_call: TRBV7-3; d_call: TRBD2; cdr3_aa: CASSASSGHYNEQFF; cdr3_nt: TGTGCCAGCAGCGCCTCTAGCGGACACTACAATGAGCAGTTCTTC
j_call: TRBJ1-3; clone_size: -; v_call: TRBV4-1; d_call: -; cdr3_aa: CASSHGGGAGNTIYF; cdr3_nt: TGCGCCAGCAGCCACGGTGGAGGGGCTGGAAACACCATATATTTT
j_call: TRBJ2-7; clone_size: -; v_call: TRBV5-4; d_call: TRBD1; cdr3_aa: CASSTGQGWEQYF; cdr3_nt: TGTGCCAGCAGCACGGGACAGGGATGGGAGCAGTACTTC
j_call: TRBJ1-6; clone_size: -; v_call: TRBV18; d_call: -; cdr3_aa: CASSPIQAIYSPLHF; cdr3_nt: TGTGCCAGCTCACCCATACAGGCGATCTATTCACCCCTCCACTTT
j_call: TRBJ1-4; clone_size: -; v_call: TRBV30; d_call: -; cdr3_aa: CAWSGGQATNEKLFF; cdr3_nt: TGTGCCTGGAGTGGAGGACAAGCAACTAATGAAAAACTGTTTTTT
j_call: TRBJ1-1; clone_size: once; v_call: TRBV9; d_call: -; cdr3_aa: CASSAHMVGGRLEANTEAFF; cdr3_nt: TGTGCCAGCAGCGCGCATATGGTGGGGGGCCGGTTGGAGGCGAACACTGAAGCTTTCTTT
j_call: TRBJ1-5; clone_size: -; v_call: TRBV7-2; d_call: -; cdr3_aa: CASSLTYTGFEPQHF; cdr3_nt: TGTGCCAGCAGCCTTACTTATACTGGGTTCGAGCCCCAGCATTTT
j_call: TRBJ1-6; clone_size: -; v_call: TRBV4-1; d_call: -; cdr3_aa: CASSQGGGTSPLHF; cdr3_nt: TGCGCCAGCAGCCAAGGTGGGGGGACTTCACCCCTCCACTTT
j_call: TRBJ2-1; clone_size: -; v_call: TRBV9; d_call: -; cdr3_aa: CASSVDPTGYNEQFF; cdr3_nt: TGTGCCAGCAGCGTAGACCCAACGGGCTACAATGAGCAGTTCTTC
j_call: TRBJ2-1; clone_size: -; v_call: TRBV6-2/TRBV6-3; d_call: TRBD2; cdr3_aa: CASSKPTSGRANEQFF; cdr3_nt: TGTGCCAGCAGTAAACCGACTAGCGGGAGGGCCAATGAGCAGTTCTTC
j_call: TRBJ1-2; clone_size: -; v_call: TRBV13; d_call: -; cdr3_aa: CASSLLPPGRTSGYTF; cdr3_nt: TGTGCCAGCAGCTTATTACCGCCCGGTAGGACGAGTGGCTACACCTTC
j_call: TRBJ2-2; clone_size: -; v_call: TRBV7-3; d_call: -; cdr3_aa: CASSPAGGTNTGELFF; cdr3_nt: TGTGCCAGCAGCCCCGCAGGGGGGACGAACACCGGGGAGCTGTTTTTT
j_call: TRBJ1-1; clone_size: -; v_call: TRBV18; d_call: -; cdr3_aa: CASSPPDTEAFF; cdr3_nt: TGTGCCAGCTCACCACCGGACACTGAAGCTTTCTTT
j_call: TRBJ1-5; clone_size: -; v_call: TRBV27; d_call: -; cdr3_aa: CASSLGGLTSNQPQHF; cdr3_nt: TGTGCCAGCAGTTTGGGGGGACTTACTAGCAATCAGCCCCAGCATTTT
j_call: TRBJ1-1; clone_size: -; v_call: TRBV2; d_call: -; cdr3_aa: CASNTVNTEAFF; cdr3_nt: TGTGCCAGCAATACAGTGAACACTGAAGCTTTCTTT
j_call: TRBJ1-2; clone_size: -; v_call: TRBV20-1; d_call: -; cdr3_aa: CSASDGDGYTF; cdr3_nt: TGCAGTGCTAGTGATGGGGATGGCTACACCTTC
j_call: TRBJ1-2; clone_size: -; v_call: TRBV18; d_call: -; cdr3_aa: CASSPASRAGSGGYTF; cdr3_nt: TGTGCCAGCTCACCAGCTTCGAGGGCAGGCTCGGGGGGCTACACCTTC
j_call: TRBJ1-5; clone_size: -; v_call: TRBV6-6; d_call: -; cdr3_aa: CASSSRTASNQPQHF; cdr3_nt: TGTGCCAGCAGTTCCAGGACAGCTAGCAATCAGCCCCAGCATTTT
j_call: TRBJ2-7; clone_size: -; v_call: TRBV4-1; d_call: -; cdr3_aa: CASSLPGTYEQYF; cdr3_nt: TGCGCCAGCAGCCTCCCAGGGACCTACGAGCAGTACTTC
j_call: TRBJ1-2; clone_size: -; v_call: TRBV5-1; d_call: TRBD1; cdr3_aa: CASSLVTGDFYGYTF; cdr3_nt: TGCGCCAGCAGCCTTGTGACAGGGGACTTCTATGGCTACACCTTC
j_call: TRBJ1-1; clone_size: -; v_call: TRBV30; d_call: TRBD1; cdr3_aa: CAWSVGGPNTEAFF; cdr3_nt: TGTGCCTGGAGTGTAGGGGGCCCTAACACTGAAGCTTTCTTT
j_call: TRBJ2-1; clone_size: -; v_call: TRBV24-1; d_call: TRBD1; cdr3_aa: CATGSPGTGVYNEQFF; cdr3_nt: TGTGCCACCGGATCCCCGGGGACAGGAGTCTACAATGAGCAGTTCTTC
j_call: TRBJ2-1; clone_size: once; v_call: TRBV29-1; d_call: TRBD2; cdr3_aa: CSVELHRLAGGGNEQFF; cdr3_nt: TGCAGCGTTGAACTTCACCGACTAGCGGGAGGAGGCAATGAGCAGTTCTTC
j_call: TRBJ1-1; clone_size: -; v_call: TRBV12-3/TRBV12-4; d_call: -; cdr3_aa: CASSRGRYTEAFF; cdr3_nt: TGTGCCAGCAGTCGGGGACGGTACACTGAAGCTTTCTTT
j_call: TRBJ2-7; clone_size: -; v_call: TRBV5-8; d_call: TRBD2; cdr3_aa: CASSRTLGLASSYEQYF; cdr3_nt: TGTGCCAGCAGCCGTACGCTGGGACTAGCGAGCTCCTACGAGCAGTACTTC
j_call: TRBJ1-1; clone_size: -; v_call: TRBV12-5; d_call: -; cdr3_aa: CASHLYTEAFF; cdr3_nt: TGTGCTAGTCACCTTTACACTGAAGCTTTCTTT
j_call: TRBJ1-5; clone_size: -; v_call: TRBV20-1; d_call: -; cdr3_aa: CSASFQGNQPQHF; cdr3_nt: TGCAGTGCTAGTTTTCAGGGGAATCAGCCCCAGCATTTT
j_call: TRBJ2-5; clone_size: -; v_call: TRBV30; d_call: TRBD2; cdr3_aa: CAWSISGGTKETQYF; cdr3_nt: TGTGCCTGGAGTATTAGCGGGGGGACAAAAGAGACCCAGTACTTC
j_call: TRBJ1-2; clone_size: -; v_call: TRBV7-9; d_call: TRBD1; cdr3_aa: CASSSGGGRAGYTF; cdr3_nt: TGTGCCAGCAGCTCAGGGGGCGGCCGGGCTGGCTACACCTTC